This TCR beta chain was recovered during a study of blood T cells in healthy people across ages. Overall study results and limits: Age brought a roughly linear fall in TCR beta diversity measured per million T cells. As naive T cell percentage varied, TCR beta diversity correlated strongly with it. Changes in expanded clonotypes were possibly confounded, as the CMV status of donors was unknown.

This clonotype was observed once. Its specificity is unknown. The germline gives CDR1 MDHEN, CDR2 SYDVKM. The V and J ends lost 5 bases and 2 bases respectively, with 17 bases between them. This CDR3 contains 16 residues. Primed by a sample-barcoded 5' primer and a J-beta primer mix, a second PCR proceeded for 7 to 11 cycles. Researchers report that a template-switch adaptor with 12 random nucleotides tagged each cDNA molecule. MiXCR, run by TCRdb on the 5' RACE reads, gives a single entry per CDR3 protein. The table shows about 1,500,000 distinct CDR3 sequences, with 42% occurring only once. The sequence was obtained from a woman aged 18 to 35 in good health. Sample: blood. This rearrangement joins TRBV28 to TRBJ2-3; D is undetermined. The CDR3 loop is CASSPQGQWDTDTQYF. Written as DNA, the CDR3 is TGTGCCAGCAGTCCTCAAGGTCAGTGGGACACAGATACGCAGTATTTT.